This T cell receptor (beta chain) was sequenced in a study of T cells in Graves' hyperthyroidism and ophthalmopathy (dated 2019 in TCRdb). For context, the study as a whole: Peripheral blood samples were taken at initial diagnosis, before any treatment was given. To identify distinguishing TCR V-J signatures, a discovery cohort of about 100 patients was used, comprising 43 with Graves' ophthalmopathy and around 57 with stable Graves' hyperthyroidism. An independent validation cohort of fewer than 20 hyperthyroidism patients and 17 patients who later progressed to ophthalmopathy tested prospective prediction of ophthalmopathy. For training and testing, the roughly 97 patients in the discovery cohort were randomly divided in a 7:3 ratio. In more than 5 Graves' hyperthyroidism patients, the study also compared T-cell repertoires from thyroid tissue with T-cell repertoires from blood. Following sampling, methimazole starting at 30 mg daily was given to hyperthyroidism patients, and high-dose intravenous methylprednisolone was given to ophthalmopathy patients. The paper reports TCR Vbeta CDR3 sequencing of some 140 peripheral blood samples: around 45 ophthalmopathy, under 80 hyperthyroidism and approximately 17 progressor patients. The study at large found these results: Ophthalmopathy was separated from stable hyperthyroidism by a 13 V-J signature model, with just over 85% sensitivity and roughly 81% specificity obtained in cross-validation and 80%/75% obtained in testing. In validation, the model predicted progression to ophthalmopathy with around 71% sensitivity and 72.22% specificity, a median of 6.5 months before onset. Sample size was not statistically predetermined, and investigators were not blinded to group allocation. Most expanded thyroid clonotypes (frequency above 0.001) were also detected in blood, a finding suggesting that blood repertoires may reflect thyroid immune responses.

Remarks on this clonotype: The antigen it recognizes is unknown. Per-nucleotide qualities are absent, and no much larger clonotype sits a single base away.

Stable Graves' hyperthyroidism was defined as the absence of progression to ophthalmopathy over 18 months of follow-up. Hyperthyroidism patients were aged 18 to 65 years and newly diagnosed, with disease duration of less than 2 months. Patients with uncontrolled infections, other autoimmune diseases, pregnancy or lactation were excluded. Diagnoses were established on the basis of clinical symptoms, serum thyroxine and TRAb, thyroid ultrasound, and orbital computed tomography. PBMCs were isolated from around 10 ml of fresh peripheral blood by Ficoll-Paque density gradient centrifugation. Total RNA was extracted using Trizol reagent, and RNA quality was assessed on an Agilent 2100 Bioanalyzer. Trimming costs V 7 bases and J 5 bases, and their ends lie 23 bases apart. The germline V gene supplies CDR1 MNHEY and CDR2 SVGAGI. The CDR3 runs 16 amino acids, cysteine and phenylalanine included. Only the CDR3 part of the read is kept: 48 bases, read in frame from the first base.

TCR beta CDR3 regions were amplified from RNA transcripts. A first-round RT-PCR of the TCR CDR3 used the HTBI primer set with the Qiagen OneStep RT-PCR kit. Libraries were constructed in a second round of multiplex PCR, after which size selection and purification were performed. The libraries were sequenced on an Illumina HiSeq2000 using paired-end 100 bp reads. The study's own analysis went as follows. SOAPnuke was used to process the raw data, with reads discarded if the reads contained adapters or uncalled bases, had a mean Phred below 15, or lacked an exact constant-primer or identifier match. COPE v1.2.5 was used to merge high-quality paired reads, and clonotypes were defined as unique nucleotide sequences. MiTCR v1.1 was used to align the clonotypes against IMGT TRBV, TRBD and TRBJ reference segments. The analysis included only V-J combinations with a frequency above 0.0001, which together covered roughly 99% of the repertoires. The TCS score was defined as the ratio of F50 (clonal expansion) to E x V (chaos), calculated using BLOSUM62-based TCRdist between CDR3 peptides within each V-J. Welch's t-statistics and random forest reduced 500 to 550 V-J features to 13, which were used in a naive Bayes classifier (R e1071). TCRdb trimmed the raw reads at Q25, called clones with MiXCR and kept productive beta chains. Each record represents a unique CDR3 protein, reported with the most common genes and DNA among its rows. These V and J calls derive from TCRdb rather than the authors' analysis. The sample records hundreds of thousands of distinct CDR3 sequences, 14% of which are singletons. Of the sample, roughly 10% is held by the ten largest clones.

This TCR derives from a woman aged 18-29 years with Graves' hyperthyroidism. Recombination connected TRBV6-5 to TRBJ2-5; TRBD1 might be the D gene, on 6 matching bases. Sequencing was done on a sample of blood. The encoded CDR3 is CASISLTGTRKETQYF. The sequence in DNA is TGTGCCAGCATTTCACTCACCGGGACAAGAAAGGAGACCCAGTACTTC.